The TCR beta chain described here comes from a study of T cell changes during pregnancy in multiple sclerosis. The protocol was immunoSEQ multiplex PCR, while the TCRdb copy is restricted to in-frame clones and leaves out a portion. In the table there are 130,000 or so clones, roughly 95% of which are singletons. Germline CDR1 SGDLS, CDR2 YYNGEE. Deletions cut 0 bases from V and 1 base from J, with 25 bases between. The CDR3 length is 20 residues. The sequencing used peripheral blood, collected after pregnancy. The chain couples TRBV9 to TRBJ1-1; D possibly corresponds to TRBD1 (5 bases). The clonotype originates from a female donor with multiple sclerosis, enrolled in a pregnancy study. In DNA form, the CDR3 reads TGTGCCAGCAGCGTAGACCCCGGAGGGACGGCTACAGTTACGAACACTGAAGCTTTCTTT. This translates into CASSVDPGGTATVTNTEAFF.